The 7 T cell receptor beta chains presented below share a single source sample, sequenced in a study of blood T cell repertoires in COVID-19. Repertoires were generated with immunoSEQ multiplex PCR, while TCRdb's copy carries only in-frame clones and drops some. This sample has 150,000 to 200,000 clones, with 82% found just once. The sequenced sample consisted of peripheral blood. The receptor set was obtained from a woman aged 70 to 79 with acute or convalescent COVID-19.

V usage is TRBV28 and J usage is TRBJ2-7; 9 bases are shared with TRBD1. The ends lost 6 bases at V and 4 bases at J; junction bases unmatched: 4. This CDR3 contains 13 residues. The germline V gene has CDR1 MDHEN and CDR2 SYDVKM. The CDR3, as DNA: TGTGCCAGCAGGACCGGGACAGGGTACGAGCAGTACTTC. It yields the protein CASRTGTGYEQYF.

This clone was detected only once. The CDR3 bases are TGCGCCCGCCGTCGCCGGGGGTTAGGGGAGGCCTACGAGCAGTACTTC. Amino acids: CARRRRGLGEAYEQYF. This chain connects TRBV23-1 to TRBJ2-7, with D maybe TRBD2 (6 bases). TRBV23-1 falls under the ORF class, with uncertain function. The CDR3 consists of 16 residues. The V end was cut by 11 bases, the J end by 2 bases, with 25 bases between.

This clone has only a few counts. This chain uses TRBV5-6 with TRBJ2-7; D ambiguous. V was clipped by 2 bases and J by 0 bases, with 9 bases between them. This CDR3 has 14 amino acids. The V gene's germline CDR1 is SGHDT and CDR2 YYEEEE. The CDR3 DNA is TGTGCCAGCAGCTTTGGTCCGAGCTCCTACGAGCAGTACTTC. Protein product: CASSFGPSSYEQYF.

The chain is built from TRBV2 and TRBJ2-5, with TRBD2 identical over 9 bases. V gave up 1 base and J gave up 4 bases; unmatched junction bases: 7. CDR3 length: 16 residues. The germline CDR1 and CDR2 sequences are SNHLY and FYNNEI. CDR3 residues: CASSEGEAGGRETQYF. As DNA, the CDR3 is TGTGCCAGCAGTGAAGGAGAGGCGGGGGGGCGAGAGACCCAGTACTTC.

This chain connects TRBV4-3 to TRBJ1-1; TRBD1 aligns across 11 bases. V lost 1 base to trimming and J lost 9 bases; unmatched junction nucleotides: 10. The CDR3 length is 16 residues. Looked up from germline, CDR1 is LGHNA and CDR2 is YSLEER. The CDR3 DNA sequence: TGCGCCAGCAGCCAAGTAGATGGGACAGGGGGGGGAAAAGCTTTCTTT. Translation: CASSQVDGTGGGKAFF.

CDR3 DNA: TGCGCCAGCAGCCAAGATCGGGGCGGGAGAGCACACTACGAGCAGTACTTC. Protein sequence: CASSQDRGGRAHYEQYF. The chain has TRBV4-3 and TRBJ2-7; 7 bases align to TRBD2. Losses at the gene ends were 0 bases for V and 3 bases for J; bases not matched to a gene: 11. Per the germline V gene, CDR1 is LGHNA and CDR2 is YSLEER. CDR3 length: 17 amino acids.

This clone was recorded a few times. The chain couples TRBV5-1 to TRBJ1-1; 7 positions agree with TRBD1. The V segment lost 3 bases and the J segment 0 bases; nucleotides outside the gene matches: 5. The CDR3 spans 15 residues. Looked up from germline, CDR1 is SGHRS and CDR2 is YFSETQ. In nucleotides, the CDR3 is TGCGCCAGCAGCTCACAGGGGTTCGTGAACACTGAAGCTTTCTTT. Encoded protein: CASSSQGFVNTEAFF.